This entry concerns a single TCR beta chain. Its antigen specificity is not known. The sample holds no much larger clone one base away, and base qualities are not on file. The sample comes from a study of control samples from healthy donors and cancer patients (TCRdb year 2020). The library came from the immunoSEQ multiplex PCR assay. In its TCRdb copy, this immuneACCESS table keeps in-frame sequences only and misses some clones. Where compared with another copy, unresolved V genes explain less than half of these, and the others have no known cause. For this sample the table gives about 130,000 clones, of which about 88% were detected only once. The leading ten clones occupy around 1.8% of the sample. From its cysteine to its phenylalanine, the CDR3 spans 13 amino acids. CDR3 DNA only is kept here, 39 bases in frame from base 1. V and J lose 7 bases and 7 bases, and a span of 16 bases separates them. As encoded in the germline V gene (reference sequence), CDR1 is LNHDA while CDR2 is SQIVND.

The sequenced sample was blood. This sequence uses TRBV19 and TRBJ1-1; TRBD1 might be the D gene, on 5 matching bases. The source is a man aged 18 to 30 in good health. At the DNA level, the sequence is TGTGCCAGTACCCGGAGGCAGGGAAGTGAAGCTTTCTTT. This translates into CASTRRQGSEAFF.